Listed below are T cell receptor beta chains from one sample, sequenced in a study of early T cells in non-severe SARS-CoV-2 infection. One entry per CDR3 protein results from TCRdb running MiXCR on the 5' RACE reads. The sample carries roughly 50,000 distinct CDR3 sequences, roughly 5.3% recorded once. Sample: whole blood. Receptors originate from an adult who was a healthcare worker with PCR-confirmed SARS-CoV-2 infection or an uninfected control (not recorded which). The CDR3 runs from the conserved cysteine through the conserved F or W. A D gene is named only where the DNA matches it firmly. Not every row has a clone size; where given, it reads once, few, many or a size class.

>TRBD2|-|TRBV6-5|TRBJ2-2
TGTGCCAGCAGCCCGAGGGCGGGAGACACCGGGGAGCTGTTTTTT
CASSPRAGDTGELFF
>TRBD1|-|TRBV5-1|TRBJ1-2
TGTGCCAGCAGCTCCCCGGGACAGGGGGTCTATGGCTACACCTTC
CASSSPGQGVYGYTF
>TRBD2|many|TRBV3-1|TRBJ2-1
TGTGCCAGCAGCCGTCCGACTAGCGGTGCGACCTACAATGAGCAGTTCTTC
CASSRPTSGATYNEQFF
>-|many|TRBV7-7|TRBJ2-5
TGTGCCAGCAGCCGAAGCGGAAACAGAAAAGAGACCCAGTACTTC
CASSRSGNRKETQYF
>-|-|TRBV3-1|TRBJ2-4
TGTGCCAGCAGCCAAGCCCGCGGCGTTCAGTACTTC
CASSQARGVQYF
>-|many|TRBV12-3/TRBV12-4|TRBJ2-7
TGTGCCAGCAGTTTAGGGAGGGGGCAGTACTTC
CASSLGRGQYF
>-|few|TRBV25-1|TRBJ1-3
TGTGCCAGCAGTTTCATCGGAGGTAACTCTGGAAACACCATATATTTT
CASSFIGGNSGNTIYF
>TRBD1|-|TRBV5-1|TRBJ2-4
TGCGCCAGCAGCTTGCCAGGACAGGGGGAGGTTCAGTACTTC
CASSLPGQGEVQYF
>TRBD2|many|TRBV9|TRBJ2-1
TGTGCCAGCAGCGCCCTCAGAGGGACTAGCGGGATCCAGAGCTCCTACAATGAGCAGTTCTTC
CASSALRGTSGIQSSYNEQFF
>-|-|TRBV2|TRBJ1-1
TGTGCCAGCAGTGAAGCGCTTTGGGGTGATCAAGCTTTCTTT
CASSEALWGDQAFF
>-|medium-sized|TRBV29-1|TRBJ2-7
TGCAGCGTACTCCGGGACACCTCCTACGAGCAGTACTTC
CSVLRDTSYEQYF
>TRBD2|many|TRBV20-1|TRBJ2-4
TGCAGTGCTAGTCTAGCGGGGGAGAGTGCCAAAAACATTCAGTACTTC
CSASLAGESAKNIQYF
>-|-|TRBV20-1|TRBJ1-3
TGCAGTGCCTTTTTGGGGAGTAGCTCTGGAAACACCATATATTTT
CSAFLGSSSGNTIYF
>-|-|TRBV11-2|TRBJ1-1
TGTGCCAGCAGCTTAGGGGCCAGTACTCTCGAAGCTTTCTTT
CASSLGASTLEAFF
>TRBD1|many|TRBV7-6|TRBJ1-1
TGTGCCAGCAGCTCCGGGGGGACAGTTGAAGCTTTCTTT
CASSSGGTVEAFF
>TRBD1|many|TRBV12-3/TRBV12-4|TRBJ2-1
TGTGCCAGCAGCAGACAGGGGCATGTCGGTGAGCAGTTCTTC
CASSRQGHVGEQFF
>-|many|TRBV25-1|TRBJ2-2
TGTGCCAGCAGTGAATATAGGGCGAACACCGGGGAGCTGTTTTTT
CASSEYRANTGELFF
>TRBD1|many|TRBV20-1|TRBJ1-6
TGCAGTGCTAGAGTACGCGGGACAGGGCGAAATTCACCCCTCCACTTT
CSARVRGTGRNSPLHF
>TRBD2|many|TRBV6-1|TRBJ2-1
TGTGCCAGCAGTGCAATTGGCGGGAGGGTCCCTGAGCAGTTCTTC
CASSAIGGRVPEQFF
>TRBD1|many|TRBV20-1|TRBJ2-1
TGCAGTGCTAGAGCGGGACAGAAGACTAATGAGCAGTTCTTC
CSARAGQKTNEQFF
>-|many|TRBV30|TRBJ1-1
TGTGCCTGCGGCATGACAGCTATGAACACTGAAGCTTTCTTT
CACGMTAMNTEAFF
>-|many|TRBV27|TRBJ1-2
TGTGCCAGCAGTTTATCACCCGTGGGGGGCTACACCTTC
CASSLSPVGGYTF
>-|-|TRBV6-1|TRBJ2-7
TGTGCCAGCAGTGAAGGGGACCCGTTGGACGAGCAGTACTTC
CASSEGDPLDEQYF
>-|few|TRBV18|TRBJ2-6
TGTGCCAGCTCACCACCGGCAGGGACTGGGGCCAACGTCCTGACTTTC
CASSPPAGTGANVLTF
>-|-|TRBV2|TRBJ1-5
TGTGCCAGCCGAAGGGGGCAGCCCCAGCATTTT
CASRRGQPQHF
>-|many|TRBV5-6|TRBJ1-4
TGTGCCAGCAGCTTATTTAAGGAAGGACAGACTAATGAAAAACTGTTTTTT
CASSLFKEGQTNEKLFF
>-|many|TRBV5-1|TRBJ1-1
TGCGCCAGCAGCTTAAGGGGTGATACTGAAGCTTTCTTT
CASSLRGDTEAFF
>-|few|TRBV7-2|TRBJ2-7
TGTGCCAGCAGCCTACACCAGTTGGGCGAGCAGTACTTC
CASSLHQLGEQYF
>-|many|TRBV27|TRBJ2-1
TGTGCCAGCAGTTTAGGGCGGGGAACACTAATTAGGGACCATGAGCAGTTCTTC
CASSLGRGTLIRDHEQFF
>-|many|TRBV6-6|TRBJ2-5
TGTGCCAGCAGTTACCCCCCCGGACAAGAGACCCAGTACTTC
CASSYPPGQETQYF
>TRBD1|many|TRBV29-1|TRBJ1-4
TGCAGCGTTTCCCCGGGACAGGGACGGGAAAAACTGTTTTTT
CSVSPGQGREKLFF
>-|-|TRBV7-9|TRBJ2-7
TGTGCCAGCAGCTTCTCAGGGTCCTCCGAGCAGTACTTC
CASSFSGSSEQYF
>TRBD2|many|TRBV6-6|TRBJ2-1
TGTGCCAGCAGACAGAGCGGGAGGTCTTACAATGAGCAGTTCTTC
CASRQSGRSYNEQFF
>-|many|TRBV5-1|TRBJ1-5
TGCGCCAGCAGCCTCGGACCTACGGGGGGCAATCAGCCCCAGCATTTT
CASSLGPTGGNQPQHF
>-|many|TRBV7-7|TRBJ2-7
TGTGCCAGCAGCTTAGCCAGGGAGCCTTTCTACGAGCAGTACTTC
CASSLAREPFYEQYF
>TRBD2|many|TRBV2|TRBJ2-1
TGTGCCAGCAGTGAAGGGGTAGCGGGATTCAACGAGCAGTTCTTC
CASSEGVAGFNEQFF
>TRBD2|many|TRBV7-6|TRBJ2-5
TGTGCCAGCAGCCCGCCGCAAGCGGGGAAAGAGACCCAGTACTTC
CASSPPQAGKETQYF
>-|many|TRBV11-1|TRBJ1-1
TGTGCCAGCAGCCGGACAGAGTTATACGAAGCTTTCTTT
CASSRTELYEAFF
>-|many|TRBV5-1|TRBJ2-3
TGCGCCAGCAGCGCCGGGACCCCGACAGATACGCAGTATTTT
CASSAGTPTDTQYF
>-|many|TRBV13|TRBJ2-1
TGTGCCAGCAGCTCATTGACTAGTCAGGACAATGAGCAGTTCTTC
CASSSLTSQDNEQFF
>TRBD2|few|TRBV5-4|TRBJ2-1
TGTGCCAGCAGCCTGGGACTACCTTCCTCCTACAATGAGCAGTTCTTC
CASSLGLPSSYNEQFF
>-|many|TRBV12-3/TRBV12-4|TRBJ1-2
TGTGCCAGCAGTTTACGGGCCGACTATGGCTACACCTTC
CASSLRADYGYTF
>-|many|TRBV20-1|TRBJ2-7
TGCAGTGCTGCCCGAGAGGCCTACGAGCAGTACTTC
CSAAREAYEQYF
>TRBD2|few|TRBV6-2/TRBV6-3|TRBJ2-1
TGTGCCAGCAGTTACGTGGCTAGCGGGTCCTACAATGAGCAGTTCTTC
CASSYVASGSYNEQFF
>-|many|TRBV6-1|TRBJ1-1
TGTGCCAGCATGCAGGGAGAAGCTTTCTTT
CASMQGEAFF